The clone carrying this T cell receptor (beta chain) was counted many times. Its antigen remains unknown. A second PCR of about 7 to 11 cycles used a sample-barcoded 5' primer and a J-beta primer mix. At least 2.5 million CDR3-containing paired-end reads were obtained per sample. A single record per CDR3 protein comes from TCRdb applying MiXCR to the 5' RACE reads. The data show about 700,000 distinct CDR3 sequences, roughly 32% seen once. PBMCs, at least 6 million per sample, were isolated. Total RNA extraction produced at least 6 micrograms (per sample) for the study. The sample comes from a study of blood T cells in healthy people across ages. Broader study findings: Fewer expanded clones and more diversity marked long-lived versus aged donors.

The origin of this receptor is a woman older than 75 in good health. Source material: blood.

Written as DNA, the CDR3 is TGCAGCGTTGTGGGAGAGCGGTTCACAGATACGCAGTATTTT. It codes for CSVVGERFTDTQYF. The chain employs TRBV29-1 and TRBJ2-3, with a possible D match to TRBD2 (5 bases). Germline assignment: CDR1 SQVTM and CDR2 ANQGSEA. This CDR3 is built from 14 residues. Trimming shortened V by 4 bases and J by 2 bases, and 13 bases separated the two germline ends.